Each of the 10 T cell receptor beta chains below was sequenced from the same sample in a study of cytomegalovirus exposure and HLA in healthy donors. The PCR used 60 Vbeta and 13 Jbeta primers. The protocol was immunoSEQ multiplex PCR, while the TCRdb copy is restricted to in-frame clones and leaves out a portion. The sample has over 100,000 clones, about three quarters seen once. Source material: PBMCs. These TCRs come from a man between 60 and 75 years old in good health and CMV-seropositive.

There are a few counts of this clone. The chain carries TRBV5-8 and TRBJ1-1; D is unresolved. CDR1 is SGHTS, CDR2 YDEGEE, per germline. V dropped 3 bases and J dropped 7 bases, with 10 bases sitting between them. This CDR3 spans 12 amino acids. This chain's CDR3 is CASSSGGVEAFF. CDR3 nucleotide sequence: TGTGCCAGCAGCTCGGGAGGAGTTGAAGCTTTCTTT.

The CDR3 sequence is CASSDTGTGNQPQHF. The CDR3 nucleotides are TGTGCCAGCAGTGATACCGGGACAGGGAATCAGCCCCAGCATTTT. The chain joins TRBV6-1 to TRBJ1-5, with 9 bases matching TRBD1. With V trimmed by 3 bases and J by 4 bases, 4 bases remained unmatched. CDR3 length: 15 amino acids. The germline V gene has CDR1 MNHNS and CDR2 SASEGT.

This clone is a singleton in its sample. This sequence joins TRBV28 and TRBJ1-2; maybe TRBD1 (5 bases). The CDR3 totals 13 residues. Germline V gene sequence: CDR1 MDHEN, CDR2 SYDVKM. The V and J ends lost 1 base and 4 bases respectively, with 7 bases between them. CDR3 loop: CASSLYRSYGYTF. CDR3 bases: TGTGCCAGCAGTTTATACAGGTCCTATGGCTACACCTTC.

This clone appeared once. J is TRBJ1-2 and V is TRBV28; TRBD1 aligns across 9 bases. CDR1 and CDR2 (germline): MDHEN, SYDVKM. Trimming removed 3 bases from V and 5 bases from J; junction bases left unmatched: 4. The CDR3 sequence is 14 residues long. CDR3 DNA: TGTGCCAGCAGTTTGGACAGGGGAGGTTATGGCTACACCTTC. Translation gives CASSLDRGGYGYTF.

The gene calls are TRBV19 and TRBJ2-4; possibly TRBD2 for D (7 bases). V was pared by 0 bases and J by 9 bases, with 18 bases between. Germline-derived CDR1 and CDR2 are LNHDA and SQIVND (reference sequence). The CDR3 is made up of 16 amino acids. CDR3 DNA: TGTGCCAGTAGTATAGATCGGGGGGCCCGAGAGGGCATTCAGTACTTC. The encoded protein is CASSIDRGAREGIQYF.

V usage is TRBV6-5 and J usage is TRBJ1-3, with a possible D match to TRBD1 (6 bases). Germline V gene lookup returns CDR1 MNHEY and CDR2 SVGAGI. V lost 5 bases and J lost 4, with 12 bases in between. This CDR3 has 14 amino acids. This CDR3 reads CASSQGHAGNTIYF. CDR3 bases: TGTGCCAGCAGTCAGGGACACGCCGGAAACACCATATATTTT.

This clone was observed a single time. The CDR3 coding sequence is TGTGCCAGCAGTTATGACAGGGGGCCCAATGAACTGTTTTTT. Protein product: CASSYDRGPNELFF. J is TRBJ1-4 and V is TRBV6-5, with TRBD1 matching 10 bases. This CDR3 region has 14 residues. Trimming at V came to 3 bases and at J to 12 bases, leaving 7 bases not matched to a gene. CDR1 and CDR2 (germline): MNHEY, SVGAGI.

The chain is built from TRBV6-5 and TRBJ2-1; 8 nucleotides align to TRBD2. J lost 8 bases, V lost 0 bases, and 9 bases had no gene match. This CDR3 has 16 residues. CDR1 MNHEY and CDR2 SVGAGI come from the germline V gene. As DNA, the CDR3 is TGTGCCAGCAGTTACTCGACGGTAGCGGGGTTCTATGAGCAGTTCTTC. It encodes CASSYSTVAGFYEQFF.

J is TRBJ1-6 and V is TRBV9, with 8 bases identical to TRBD1. V lost 1 base to trimming and J lost 7 bases; unmatched junction nucleotides: 4. CDR3 length: 15 amino acids. Germline values: CDR1 SGDLS, CDR2 YYNGEE. The CDR3 reads CASSVTTGGNSPLHF. The CDR3 bases are TGTGCCAGCAGCGTAACCACAGGGGGAAATTCACCCCTCCACTTT.

V usage is TRBV5-1 and J usage is TRBJ2-7; D is perhaps TRBD1 (5 bases). CDR3 length: 14 residues. CDR1 and CDR2 from the germline V gene are SGHRS and YFSETQ. The ends were cut back, 0 bases at V and 2 bases at J, with 9 bases in the middle. The CDR3 reads CASSLDGAPYEQYF. For the CDR3, the DNA is TGCGCCAGCAGCTTGGATGGGGCCCCCTACGAGCAGTACTTC. The full variable domain, its missing parts supplied by reference TRBV5-1 and TRBJ2-7, is KAGVTQTPRYLIKTRGQQVTLSCSPISGHRSVSWYQQTPGQGLQFLFEYFSETQRNKGNFPGRFSGRQFSNSRSEMNVSTLELGDSALYLCASSLDGAPYEQYFGPGTRLTVT.